This T cell receptor (beta chain) is from a study of T cells in Graves' hyperthyroidism and ophthalmopathy. The length of the CDR3 is 13 residues. Germline V lookup: CDR1 MNHNS, CDR2 SASEGT. V dropped 6 bases and J dropped 3 bases, with 12 bases sitting between them. Amplification of TCR beta CDR3 regions was performed using RNA transcripts as template. With the HTBI primer set, the TCR CDR3 went through a first round of RT-PCR. TCRdb analysed the multiplex PCR reads with MiXCR anew, one entry per CDR3 protein. The sample consists of roughly 720,000 distinct CDR3 sequences, 15% to 20% of them appearing once. Stability of Graves' hyperthyroidism was defined as absent ophthalmopathy progression within 18 months. These patients, aged 18 to 65, had recently diagnosed hyperthyroidism lasting under 2 months. In its sample, this clonotype was seen a few times.

Input material: blood. This sequence joins TRBV6-1 and TRBJ2-7; D is perhaps TRBD2 (6 bases). The receptor comes from a man aged 45-65 years with Graves' hyperthyroidism. The CDR3 region is CASRPMEGYEQYF. In DNA form, the CDR3 reads TGTGCCAGCAGGCCGATGGAGGGCTACGAGCAGTACTTC.